The present TCR beta chain was sequenced within a study of T-cell memory formation after mild COVID-19. Germline V CDR1 and CDR2: MNHEY, SMNVEV (reference sequence). This CDR3 has 13 amino acids. The germline V and J ends were trimmed by 2 bases and 3 bases, with 7 bases remaining between them. After 5'RACE with constant-segment primers, TCR alpha and TCR beta cDNA libraries carrying sample barcodes and UMIs were obtained. TCRdb redid the calling of the 5' RACE reads with MiXCR, one entry per CDR3 protein. The repertoire consists of about 90,000 distinct CDR3 sequences, with about 13% occurring once and the leading ten covering about 25%.

The receptor comes from an adult woman who had mild COVID-19 (a few samples of this study predate the infection). Cell type and time point are not known. Sequencing input: PBMCs or a T cell subset sorted from them (not recorded which). The gene calls are TRBV27 and TRBJ1-1; no definite D call. CDR3 protein: CASSLDGDTEAFF. CDR3 sequence (DNA): TGTGCCAGCAGTTTAGACGGGGACACTGAAGCTTTCTTT.